The T cell receptor beta chain under discussion was sequenced for a study of shared clonotypes between healthy human individuals. Study-wide findings and caveats: Rarefaction curves obtained for sorted subsets showed sequencing incomplete despite large depth.

In regard to this clone: Its cognate antigen is unknown.

The CDR3 is 13 amino acids. The V and J ends lost 4 bases and 4 bases respectively, with 13 bases between them. The germline V gene encodes CDR1 SQVTM and CDR2 ANQGSEA. Assay used: immunoSEQ multiplex PCR; TCRdb lists only in-frame clones, some missing. The data contain millions of clones, just over 90% of them seen just once; the ten biggest clones take up roughly 0.14%. V is TRBV29-1 and J is TRBJ2-5; D is perhaps TRBD1 (7 bases). The receptor was derived from a man aged 18 to 30 in good health. Input material: naive CD4+ T cells sorted from blood. The subset: CD45RA+ positively selected. In nucleotides, the CDR3 is TGCAGCGTTGGGCCAGGGGGGATAGAGACCCAGTACTTC. It yields the protein CSVGPGGIETQYF.